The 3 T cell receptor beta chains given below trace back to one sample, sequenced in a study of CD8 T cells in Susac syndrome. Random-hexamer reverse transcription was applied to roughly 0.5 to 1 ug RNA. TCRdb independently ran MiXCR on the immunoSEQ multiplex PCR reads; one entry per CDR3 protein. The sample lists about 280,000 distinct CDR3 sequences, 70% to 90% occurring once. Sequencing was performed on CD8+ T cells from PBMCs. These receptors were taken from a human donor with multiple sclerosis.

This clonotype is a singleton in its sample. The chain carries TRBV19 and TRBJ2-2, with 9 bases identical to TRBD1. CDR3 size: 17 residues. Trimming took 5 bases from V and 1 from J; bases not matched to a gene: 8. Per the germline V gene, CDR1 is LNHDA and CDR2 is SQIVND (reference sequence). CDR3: CASSVPTGGVNTGELFF. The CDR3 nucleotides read TGTGCCAGTAGTGTCCCTACAGGGGGCGTGAACACCGGGGAGCTGTTTTTT.

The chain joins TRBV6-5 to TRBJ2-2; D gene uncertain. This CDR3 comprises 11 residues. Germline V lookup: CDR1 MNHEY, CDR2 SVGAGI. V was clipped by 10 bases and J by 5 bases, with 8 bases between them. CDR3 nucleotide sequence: TGTGCCACCAAGAAAACCGGGGAGCTGTTTTTT. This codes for CATKKTGELFF.

The chain's CDR3 is CASFEQGNGYTF. CDR3 DNA sequence: TGTGCCAGCTTCGAACAGGGGAATGGCTACACCTTC. V gene TRBV9 combines with J gene TRBJ1-2, with 7 bases fitting TRBD1. CDR3 length: 12 residues. Trimming took 7 bases from V and 6 from J; bases not matched to a gene: 6. Germline CDR1 SGDLS, CDR2 YYNGEE. Full variable domain (outside the CDR3, taken from reference TRBV9 and TRBJ1-2): DSGVTQTPKHLITATGQRVTLRCSPRSGDLSVYWYQQSLDQGLQFLIQYYNGEERAKGNILERFSAQQFPDLHSELNLSSLELGDSALYFCASFEQGNGYTFGSGTRLTVV.